The rows below give T cell receptor beta chains drawn from one sample of a study of blood T cell repertoires in COVID-19. Sequenced by immunoSEQ multiplex PCR; TCRdb stores in-frame clones only, minus some. In the table there are over 150,000 clones, approximately 86% of which are singletons. The sequencing sample was made of peripheral blood. These receptors came from a man between 45 and 60 years old with active or convalescent COVID-19. The CDR3 runs from the conserved cysteine through the conserved F or W. D genes are given only for firm matches. A row's size may be missing; if present it is once, few, many or a size class.

abundance | d_gene | j_gene | v_gene | CDR3nt | CDR3aa
- | TRBD1 | TRBJ2-7 | TRBV30 | TGTGCCTGGGCCTTATTAGGGGGCCACGGCTACGAGCAGTACTTC | CAWALLGGHGYEQYF
- | - | TRBJ2-5 | TRBV6-1 | TGTGCCAGCAGTGAAGCGGGCCGGAGGGAGGAGACCCAGTACTTC | CASSEAGRREETQYF
- | - | TRBJ2-2 | TRBV5-1 | TGCGCCAGCAGCTTGACAGTCACCGGGGAGCTGTTTTTT | CASSLTVTGELFF
- | TRBD2 | TRBJ2-5 | TRBV5-4 | TGTGCCAGCAGCTTGCTACTAGCGGGGGGTGAGACCCAGTACTTC | CASSLLLAGGETQYF
- | TRBD2 | TRBJ2-3 | TRBV4-2 | TGTGCCAGCAGCCAAGATAAATCACTAGCGGGGGGGCTTAGAGATACGCAGTATTTT | CASSQDKSLAGGLRDTQYF
- | - | TRBJ1-5 | TRBV19 | TGTGCCAGTAGTATCCAGACTGGAGGGAATCAGCCCCAGCATTTT | CASSIQTGGNQPQHF
- | - | TRBJ2-3 | TRBV5-1 | TGCGCCAGCAGCCCTAGCGGCACAGATACGCAGTATTTT | CASSPSGTDTQYF
- | - | TRBJ1-2 | TRBV28 | TGTGCCAGCAGTTTATCCCTAAATGGCTACACCTTC | CASSLSLNGYTF
few | TRBD2 | TRBJ2-2 | TRBV9 | TGTGCCAGCAGCAGCACTAGCGGGGGGGCCCGCACCGGGGAGCTGTTTTTT | CASSSTSGGARTGELFF
- | - | TRBJ1-5 | TRBV24-1 | TGTGCCACCAGTGGAGGTATTGGCAATCAGCCCCAGCATTTT | CATSGGIGNQPQHF
- | - | TRBJ1-3 | TRBV18 | TGTGCCAGCTCACCAGTGGACGGGAAGGTTTTCGGAAACACCATATATTTT | CASSPVDGKVFGNTIYF
- | TRBD1 | TRBJ1-2 | TRBV24-1 | TGTGCCACCAGTGACCCGGGACAGGGGACTGGCTACACCTTC | CATSDPGQGTGYTF
few | - | TRBJ2-7 | TRBV5-4 | TGTGCCAGCAGCACGAGGGACTCCTACGAGCAGTACTTC | CASSTRDSYEQYF
- | - | TRBJ1-5 | TRBV7-9 | TGTGCCAGCAGCCTCGTTGGGGGGGCGTACAGCAATCAGCCCCAGCATTTT | CASSLVGGAYSNQPQHF
- | - | TRBJ1-6 | TRBV7-9 | TGTGCCAGCAGCCTTGAGAATTCACCCCTCCACTTT | CASSLENSPLHF
- | TRBD2 | TRBJ2-2 | TRBV5-5 | TGTGCCAGCAGCTTAGTTGGTGGCGGGAGATATACCGGGGAGCTGTTTTTT | CASSLVGGGRYTGELFF
- | - | TRBJ1-2 | TRBV20-1 | TGCAGTGCTGCGGACAGTTATGGCTACACCTTC | CSAADSYGYTF
once | TRBD1 | TRBJ2-3 | TRBV5-1 | TGCGCCAGCAGCCTACGGACAGGGGACACAGATACGCAGTATTTT | CASSLRTGDTDTQYF
once | - | TRBJ2-5 | TRBV6-5 | TGTGCCAGCAGTTACTCGAACCAGGGAAGCCAAGAGACCCAGTACTTC | CASSYSNQGSQETQYF
- | - | TRBJ2-3 | TRBV4-3 | TGCGCCAGCAGCCAAGTCCTTGTAGCAGATACGCAGTATTTT | CASSQVLVADTQYF
- | - | TRBJ2-5 | TRBV7-2 | TGTGCCAGCAGCTTTAGCGGAGGAGGAGGGGAGACCCAGTACTTC | CASSFSGGGGETQYF
- | TRBD2 | TRBJ2-1 | TRBV11-2 | TGTGCCAGCAGCGGAGATGTAGCGGGAGGATCCCGCTCCTACAATGAGCAGTTCTTC | CASSGDVAGGSRSYNEQFF
- | TRBD1 | TRBJ1-1 | TRBV24-1 | TGTGCCACCGGGGACAGGGGCAACACTGAAGCTTTCTTT | CATGDRGNTEAFF
- | TRBD1 | TRBJ1-2 | TRBV5-6 | TGTGCCAGCAGCCTACTTAGACAGGGAGTAGACTATGGCTACACCTTC | CASSLLRQGVDYGYTF
- | - | TRBJ1-2 | TRBV6-5 | TGTGCCAGCGCCCCAGGGAACTATGGCTACACCTTC | CASAPGNYGYTF
- | - | TRBJ2-2 | TRBV11-3 | TGTGCCAGCGCGCCCGGGGGTCTGGGGGAGCTGTTTTTT | CASAPGGLGELFF
- | - | TRBJ1-2 | TRBV29-1 | TGCAGCGTTGAGGGTGAGGTGTATGGCTACACCTTC | CSVEGEVYGYTF
- | - | TRBJ2-2 | TRBV11-2 | TGTGCCAGCAGCTTAGGGGCACCGGTTAACACCGGGGAGCTGTTTTTT | CASSLGAPVNTGELFF
- | TRBD2 | TRBJ2-5 | TRBV28 | TGTGCCAGCAGTTTATCGGGAGGGAGGAGGGAGACCCAGTACTTC | CASSLSGGRRETQYF
- | - | TRBJ2-1 | TRBV6-5 | TGTGCCAGCAGGGACAGCGGACCCAATGAGCAGTTCTTC | CASRDSGPNEQFF
- | - | TRBJ2-7 | TRBV7-2 | TGTGCCAGCAGCCCCGTTTCACAGTCAACCTACGAGCAGTACTTC | CASSPVSQSTYEQYF
- | - | TRBJ1-6 | TRBV5-4 | TGTGCCAGCAGCTTGGGGGGCGACTCACCCCTCCACTTT | CASSLGGDSPLHF
- | - | TRBJ1-4 | TRBV7-9 | TGTGCCAGCAGCTTACTCCGGACTAATGAAAAACTGTTTTTT | CASSLLRTNEKLFF
- | TRBD2 | TRBJ2-1 | TRBV9 | TGTGCCAGCAGCGTAGCCAGCGGGGCCTACAATGAGCAGTTCTTC | CASSVASGAYNEQFF
- | - | TRBJ2-7 | TRBV21-1 | TGTGCCAGAGAAATGGCGGGCCCCGACTCCTTAGTTTACGAGCAGTACTTC | CAREMAGPDSLVYEQYF
- | - | TRBJ1-1 | TRBV6-6 | TGTGCCAGCGGTCAACCTGAGGACACTGAAGCTTTCTTT | CASGQPEDTEAFF
once | - | TRBJ1-2 | TRBV6-5 | TGTGCCAGCAGCCCCCTCGAGGTACCCTATGGCTACACCTTC | CASSPLEVPYGYTF
- | TRBD1 | TRBJ2-7 | TRBV7-9 | TGTGCCAGCAGCTTAAGTGGTGACAGGGTCTACGAGCAGTACTTC | CASSLSGDRVYEQYF
- | TRBD1 | TRBJ1-6 | TRBV6-1 | TGTGCCAGCAGTGAGGGACAGGGGTTGGGTAATTCACCCCTCCACTTT | CASSEGQGLGNSPLHF
once | - | TRBJ2-7 | TRBV27 | TGTGCCACTGGACTGGGGAGCTCCTACGAGCAGTACTTC | CATGLGSSYEQYF
- | - | TRBJ1-1 | TRBV28 | TGTGCCAGCAGTTTATTGGGGAGCACTGAAGCTTTCTTT | CASSLLGSTEAFF
- | - | TRBJ2-5 | TRBV30 | TGTGCCAGTACTAGCCTCCCCATTGGTGGGACCCAGTACTTC | CASTSLPIGGTQYF
- | - | TRBJ1-3 | TRBV14 | TGTGCCAGCAGTCGTACTACAGGGATCTCCGGAAACACCATATATTTT | CASSRTTGISGNTIYF
- | TRBD2 | TRBJ2-7 | TRBV6-5 | TGTGCCAGCAGTCGGACTAGCGGGAGTTGGTACGAGCAGTACTTC | CASSRTSGSWYEQYF
once | TRBD2 | TRBJ2-1 | TRBV6-5 | TGTGCCACCCACCCCGGGACTACAAACAATGAGCAGTTCTTC | CATHPGTTNNEQFF
- | - | TRBJ2-3 | TRBV6-5 | TGTGCCAGCAGTCGTTCGGGATATACGCAGTATTTT | CASSRSGYTQYF
- | - | TRBJ2-1 | TRBV27 | TGTGCCAGCAGCAATGGACTATTTTACAATGAGCAGTTCTTC | CASSNGLFYNEQFF
- | - | TRBJ1-3 | TRBV28 | TGTGCCAGCAGTTTTCAAGGGGTTACGAGAAACACCATATATTTT | CASSFQGVTRNTIYF
- | - | TRBJ1-1 | TRBV28 | TGTGCCAGCAGTTTGGGGGGACGAGGGGAAGCTTTCTTT | CASSLGGRGEAFF
- | TRBD1 | TRBJ1-2 | TRBV5-5 | TGTGCCAGCAGCCTCGGACAGGAGGGGTATGGCTACACCTTC | CASSLGQEGYGYTF
- | TRBD1 | TRBJ2-7 | TRBV7-9 | TGTGCCAGCAGCCAAGGGGACAGATCCTACGAGCAGTACTTC | CASSQGDRSYEQYF
- | - | TRBJ1-2 | TRBV5-1 | TGCGCCAGCAGCTCAGGGTATGGCTACACCTTC | CASSSGYGYTF